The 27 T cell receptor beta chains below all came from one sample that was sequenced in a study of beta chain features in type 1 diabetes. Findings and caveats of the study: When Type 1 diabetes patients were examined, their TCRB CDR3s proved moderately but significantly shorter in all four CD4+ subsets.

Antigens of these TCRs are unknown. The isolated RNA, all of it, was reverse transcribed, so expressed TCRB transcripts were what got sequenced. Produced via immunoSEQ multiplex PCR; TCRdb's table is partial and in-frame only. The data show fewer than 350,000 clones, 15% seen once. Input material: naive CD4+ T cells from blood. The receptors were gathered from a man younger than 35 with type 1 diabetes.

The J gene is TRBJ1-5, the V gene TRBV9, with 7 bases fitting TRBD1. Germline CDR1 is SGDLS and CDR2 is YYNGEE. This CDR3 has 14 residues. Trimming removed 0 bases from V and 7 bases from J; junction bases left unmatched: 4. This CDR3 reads CASSVGRGTQPQHF. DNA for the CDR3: TGTGCCAGCAGCGTAGGCAGGGGGACCCAGCCCCAGCATTTT.

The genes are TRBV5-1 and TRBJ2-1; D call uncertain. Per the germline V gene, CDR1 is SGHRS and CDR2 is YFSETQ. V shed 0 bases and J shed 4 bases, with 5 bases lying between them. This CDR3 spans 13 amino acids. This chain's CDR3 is CASSLALYNEQFF. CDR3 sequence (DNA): TGCGCCAGCAGCTTGGCCCTGTACAATGAGCAGTTCTTC.

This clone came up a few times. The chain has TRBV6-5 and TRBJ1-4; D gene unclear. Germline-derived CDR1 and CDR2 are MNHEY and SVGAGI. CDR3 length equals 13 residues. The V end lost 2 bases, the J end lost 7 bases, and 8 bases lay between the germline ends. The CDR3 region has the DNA TGTGCCAGCAGTTACCGAGAGGGTGAAAAACTGTTTTTT. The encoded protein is CASSYREGEKLFF.

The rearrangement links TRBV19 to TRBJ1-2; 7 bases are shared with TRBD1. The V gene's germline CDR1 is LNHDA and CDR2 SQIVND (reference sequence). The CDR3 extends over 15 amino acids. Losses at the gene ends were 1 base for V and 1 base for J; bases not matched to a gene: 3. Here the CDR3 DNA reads TGTGCCAGTAGTATAGGGACAGGAGTTAACTATGGCTACACCTTC. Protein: CASSIGTGVNYGYTF.

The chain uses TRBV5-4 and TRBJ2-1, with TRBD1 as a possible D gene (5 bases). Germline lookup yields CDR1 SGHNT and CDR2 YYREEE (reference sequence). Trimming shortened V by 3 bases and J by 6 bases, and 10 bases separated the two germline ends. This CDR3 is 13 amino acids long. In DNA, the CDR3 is TGTGCCAGCAGCTCGATAGGGGCCAATGAGCAGTTCTTC. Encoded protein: CASSSIGANEQFF.

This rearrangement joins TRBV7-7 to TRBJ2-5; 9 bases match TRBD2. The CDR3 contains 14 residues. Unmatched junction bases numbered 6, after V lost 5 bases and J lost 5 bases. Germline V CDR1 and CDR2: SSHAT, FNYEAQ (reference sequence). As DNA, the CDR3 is TGTGCCAGCAGCGCGCGGGGGGGCAGTGAGACCCAGTACTTC. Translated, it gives CASSARGGSETQYF.

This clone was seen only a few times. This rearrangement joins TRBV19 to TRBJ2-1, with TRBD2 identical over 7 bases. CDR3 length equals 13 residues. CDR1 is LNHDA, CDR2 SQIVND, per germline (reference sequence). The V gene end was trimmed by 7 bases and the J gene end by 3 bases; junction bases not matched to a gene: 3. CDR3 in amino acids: CASNGRNYNEQFF. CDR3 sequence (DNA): TGTGCCAGTAACGGGAGGAACTACAATGAGCAGTTCTTC.

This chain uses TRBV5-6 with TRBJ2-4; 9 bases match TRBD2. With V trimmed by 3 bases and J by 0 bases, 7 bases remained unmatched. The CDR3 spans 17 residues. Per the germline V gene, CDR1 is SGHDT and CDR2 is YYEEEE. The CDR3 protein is CASSSRLREGAKNIQYF. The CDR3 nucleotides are TGTGCCAGCAGCTCGCGATTGCGGGAGGGAGCCAAAAACATTCAGTACTTC.

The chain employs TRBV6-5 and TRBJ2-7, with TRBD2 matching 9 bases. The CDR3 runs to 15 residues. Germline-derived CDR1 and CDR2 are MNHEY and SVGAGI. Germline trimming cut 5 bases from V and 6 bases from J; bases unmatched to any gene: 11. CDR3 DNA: TGTGCCAGCAGTGCGGGGGGGCCAATCATACGCGAGCAGTACTTC. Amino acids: CASSAGGPIIREQYF.

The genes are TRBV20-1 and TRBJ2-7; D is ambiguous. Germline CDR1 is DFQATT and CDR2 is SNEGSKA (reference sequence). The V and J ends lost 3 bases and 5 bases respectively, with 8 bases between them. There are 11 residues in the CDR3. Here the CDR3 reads CSASSANEQYF. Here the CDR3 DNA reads TGCAGTGCTAGTTCAGCGAACGAGCAGTACTTC.

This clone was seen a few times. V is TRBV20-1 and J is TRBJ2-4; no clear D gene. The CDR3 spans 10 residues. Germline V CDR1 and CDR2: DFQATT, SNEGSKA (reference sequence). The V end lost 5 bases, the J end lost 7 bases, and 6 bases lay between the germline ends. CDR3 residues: CSAPMNIQYF. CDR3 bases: TGCAGTGCTCCCATGAACATTCAGTACTTC.

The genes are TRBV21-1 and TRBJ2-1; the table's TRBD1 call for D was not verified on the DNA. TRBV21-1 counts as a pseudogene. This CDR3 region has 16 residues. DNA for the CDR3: TGTGCCAGCAGCCCCGCGGACAGGAGCTCCTACAATGAGCAGTTCTTC. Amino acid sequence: CASSPADRSSYNEQFF.

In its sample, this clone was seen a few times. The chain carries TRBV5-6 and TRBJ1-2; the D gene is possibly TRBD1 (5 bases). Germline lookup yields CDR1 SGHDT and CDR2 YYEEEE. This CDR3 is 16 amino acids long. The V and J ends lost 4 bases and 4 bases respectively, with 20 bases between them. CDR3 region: CASSQSMGTGIYGYTF. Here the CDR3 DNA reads TGTGCCAGCAGCCAGTCGATGGGGACTGGTATCTATGGCTACACCTTC.

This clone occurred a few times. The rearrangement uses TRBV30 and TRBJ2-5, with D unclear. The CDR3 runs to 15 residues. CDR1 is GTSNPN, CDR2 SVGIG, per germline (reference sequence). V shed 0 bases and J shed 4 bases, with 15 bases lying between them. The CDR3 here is CAWSVTAAALETQYF. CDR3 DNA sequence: TGTGCCTGGAGTGTAACCGCCGCGGCGTTAGAGACCCAGTACTTC.

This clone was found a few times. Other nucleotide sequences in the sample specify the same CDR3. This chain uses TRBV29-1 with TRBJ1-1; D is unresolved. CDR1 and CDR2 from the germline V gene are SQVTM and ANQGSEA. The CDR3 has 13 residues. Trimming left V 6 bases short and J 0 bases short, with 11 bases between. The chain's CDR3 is CSVAGVLNTEAFF. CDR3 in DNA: TGCAGCGTGGCGGGTGTCCTGAACACTGAAGCTTTCTTT. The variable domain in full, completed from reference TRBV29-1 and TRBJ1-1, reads SAVISQKPSRDICQRGTSLTIQCQVDSQVTMMFWYRQQPGQSLTLIATANQGSEATYESGFVIDKFPISRPNLTFSTLTVSNMSPEDSSIYLCSVAGVLNTEAFFGQGTRLTVV.

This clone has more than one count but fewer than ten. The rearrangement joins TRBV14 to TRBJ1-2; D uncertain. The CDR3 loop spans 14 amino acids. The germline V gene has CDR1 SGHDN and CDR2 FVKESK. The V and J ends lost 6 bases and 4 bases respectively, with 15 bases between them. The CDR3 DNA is TGTGCCAGCAGAACGGTCGCGGGGTTCTATGGCTACACCTTC. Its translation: CASRTVAGFYGYTF. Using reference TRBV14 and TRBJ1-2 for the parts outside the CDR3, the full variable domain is EAGVTQFPSHSVIEKGQTVTLRCDPISGHDNLYWYRRVMGKEIKFLLHFVKESKQDESGMPNNRFLAERTGGTYSTLKVQPAELEDSGVYFCASRTVAGFYGYTFGSGTRLTVV.

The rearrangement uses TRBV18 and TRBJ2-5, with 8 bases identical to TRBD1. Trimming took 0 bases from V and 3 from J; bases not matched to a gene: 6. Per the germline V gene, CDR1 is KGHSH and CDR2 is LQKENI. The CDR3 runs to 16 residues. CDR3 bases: TGTGCCAGCTCACCACCCGCAGGGGGCTTTGAAGAGACCCAGTACTTC. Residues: CASSPPAGGFEETQYF.

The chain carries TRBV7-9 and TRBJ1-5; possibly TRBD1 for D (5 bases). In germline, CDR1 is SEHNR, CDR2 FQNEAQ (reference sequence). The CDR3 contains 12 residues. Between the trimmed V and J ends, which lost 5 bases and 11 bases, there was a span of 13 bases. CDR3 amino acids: CASSGPRGAQHF. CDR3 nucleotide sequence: TGTGCCAGCAGCGGACCACGGGGGGCCCAGCATTTT.

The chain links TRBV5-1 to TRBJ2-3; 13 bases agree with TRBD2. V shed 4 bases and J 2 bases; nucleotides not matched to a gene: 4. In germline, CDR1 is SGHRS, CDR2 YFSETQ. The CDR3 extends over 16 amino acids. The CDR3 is CASSPGTSGITDTQYF. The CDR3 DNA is TGCGCCAGCAGCCCCGGGACTAGCGGGATCACAGATACGCAGTATTTT.

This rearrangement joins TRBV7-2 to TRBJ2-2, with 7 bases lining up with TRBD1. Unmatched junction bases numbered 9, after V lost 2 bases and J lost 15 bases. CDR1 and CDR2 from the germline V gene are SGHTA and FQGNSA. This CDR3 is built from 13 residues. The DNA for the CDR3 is TGTGCCAGCAGCTTACTGGTTAGGGGGCAAATGTTTTTT. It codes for CASSLLVRGQMFF.

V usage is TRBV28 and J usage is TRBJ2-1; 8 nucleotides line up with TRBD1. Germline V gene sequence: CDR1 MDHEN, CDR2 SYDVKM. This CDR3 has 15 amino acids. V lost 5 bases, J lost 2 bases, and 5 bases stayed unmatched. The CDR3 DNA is TGTGCCAGCAGTCCTGGACAGGGACCCTACAATGAGCAGTTCTTC. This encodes CASSPGQGPYNEQFF.

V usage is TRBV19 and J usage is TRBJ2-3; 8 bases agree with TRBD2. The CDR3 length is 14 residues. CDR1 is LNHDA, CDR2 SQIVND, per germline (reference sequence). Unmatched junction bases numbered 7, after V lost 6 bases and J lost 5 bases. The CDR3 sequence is CASRVTSVGDTQYF. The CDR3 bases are TGTGCCAGTAGGGTGACTAGCGTGGGAGATACGCAGTATTTT.

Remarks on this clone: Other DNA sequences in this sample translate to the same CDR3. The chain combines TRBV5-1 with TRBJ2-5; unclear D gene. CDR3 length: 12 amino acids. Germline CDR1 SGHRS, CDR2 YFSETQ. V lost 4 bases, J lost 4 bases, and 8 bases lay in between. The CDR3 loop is CASSPLGETQYF. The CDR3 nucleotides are TGCGCCAGCAGCCCTCTCGGAGAGACCCAGTACTTC.

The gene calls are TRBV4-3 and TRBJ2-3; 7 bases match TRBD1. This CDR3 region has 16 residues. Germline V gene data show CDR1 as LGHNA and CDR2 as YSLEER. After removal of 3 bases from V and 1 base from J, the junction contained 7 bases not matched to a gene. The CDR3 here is CASSQENRGGTDTQYF. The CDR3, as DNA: TGCGCCAGCAGCCAGGAGAACAGGGGCGGCACAGATACGCAGTATTTT.

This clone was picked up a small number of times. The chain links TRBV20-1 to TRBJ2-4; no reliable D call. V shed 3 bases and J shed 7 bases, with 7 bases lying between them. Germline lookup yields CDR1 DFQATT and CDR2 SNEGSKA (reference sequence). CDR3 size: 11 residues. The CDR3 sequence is CSASMRNIQYF. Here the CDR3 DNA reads TGCAGTGCTAGTATGCGGAACATTCAGTACTTC.

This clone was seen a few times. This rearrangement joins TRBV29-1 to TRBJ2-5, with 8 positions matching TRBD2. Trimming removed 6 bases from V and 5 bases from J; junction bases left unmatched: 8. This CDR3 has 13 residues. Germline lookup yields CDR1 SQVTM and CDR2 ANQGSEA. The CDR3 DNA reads TGCAGCGTCCGCGGACTAGCCAGGGAGACCCAGTACTTC. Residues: CSVRGLARETQYF.

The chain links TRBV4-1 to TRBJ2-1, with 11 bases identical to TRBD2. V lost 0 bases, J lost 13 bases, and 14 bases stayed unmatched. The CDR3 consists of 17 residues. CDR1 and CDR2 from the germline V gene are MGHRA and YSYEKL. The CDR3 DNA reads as TGCGCCAGCAGCCAAGATGGGCTAGCGGGGGGCCGTTATATTCAGTTCTTC. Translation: CASSQDGLAGGRYIQFF.